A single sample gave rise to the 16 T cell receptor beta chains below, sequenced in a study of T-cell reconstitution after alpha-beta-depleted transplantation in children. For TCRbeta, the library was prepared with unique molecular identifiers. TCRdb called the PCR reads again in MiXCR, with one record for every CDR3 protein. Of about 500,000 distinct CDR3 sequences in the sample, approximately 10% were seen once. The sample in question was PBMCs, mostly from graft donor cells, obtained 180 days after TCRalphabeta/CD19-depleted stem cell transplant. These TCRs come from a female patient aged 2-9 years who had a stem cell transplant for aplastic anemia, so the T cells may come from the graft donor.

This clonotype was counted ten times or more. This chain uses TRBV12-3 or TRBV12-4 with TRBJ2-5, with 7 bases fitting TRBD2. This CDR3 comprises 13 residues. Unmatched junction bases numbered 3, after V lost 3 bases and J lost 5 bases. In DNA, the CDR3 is TGTGCCAGCAGTTTCGGACTAGTGGAGACCCAGTACTTC. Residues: CASSFGLVETQYF.

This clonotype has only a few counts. The CDR3 nucleotides read TGTGCCAGCAGTTTTCGTCTTCGTGGGCCCTTTTATGGCCCTAGGGACGGAAGCTATGGCTACACCTTC. This codes for CASSFRLRGPFYGPRDGSYGYTF. The V call is TRBV27, the J call TRBJ1-2; D perhaps matches TRBD1 (5 bases). The CDR3 is 23 amino acids. The V end lost 3 bases, the J end lost 4 bases, and 39 bases lay between the germline ends. The germline V gene encodes CDR1 MNHEY and CDR2 SMNVEV (reference sequence).

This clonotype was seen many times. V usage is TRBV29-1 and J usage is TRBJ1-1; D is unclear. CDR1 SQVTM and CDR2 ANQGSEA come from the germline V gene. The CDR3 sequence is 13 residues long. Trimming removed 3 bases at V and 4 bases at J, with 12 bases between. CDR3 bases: TGCAGCGTTGACCTGGGTCTGGGCACTGAAGCTTTCTTT. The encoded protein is CSVDLGLGTEAFF.

The CDR3 DNA reads as TGTGCCAGCAACGGACAGGCGGGGGTCACAATGTTAGATTACAATGAGCAGTTCTTC. Encoded protein: CASNGQAGVTMLDYNEQFF. The chain uses TRBV11-1 and TRBJ2-1; D is possibly TRBD1 or TRBD2 (7 bases each). There are 19 residues in the CDR3. V lost 7 bases and J 4 bases, leaving 29 bases between the germline ends. Germline V gene data show CDR1 as SGHAT and CDR2 as FQDESV (reference sequence).

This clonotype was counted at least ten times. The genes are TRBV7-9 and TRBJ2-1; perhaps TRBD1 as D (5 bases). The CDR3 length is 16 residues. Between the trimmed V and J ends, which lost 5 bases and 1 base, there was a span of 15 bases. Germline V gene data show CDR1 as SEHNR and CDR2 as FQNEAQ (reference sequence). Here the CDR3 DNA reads TGTGCCAGCAGCCCCTTCGACAGCCAGTCCTACAATGAGCAGTTCTTC. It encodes CASSPFDSQSYNEQFF.

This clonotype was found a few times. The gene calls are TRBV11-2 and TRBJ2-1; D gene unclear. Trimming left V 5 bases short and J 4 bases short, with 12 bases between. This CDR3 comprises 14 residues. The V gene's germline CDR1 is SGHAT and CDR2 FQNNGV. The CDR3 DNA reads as TGTGCCAGCAGCATCCTAAAGGGTTACAATGAGCAGTTCTTC. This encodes CASSILKGYNEQFF.

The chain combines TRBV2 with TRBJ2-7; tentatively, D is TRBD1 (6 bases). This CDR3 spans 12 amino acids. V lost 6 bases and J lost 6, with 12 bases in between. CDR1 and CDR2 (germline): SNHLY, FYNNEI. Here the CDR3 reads CASRFAGAEQYV. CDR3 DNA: TGTGCCAGCAGATTCGCAGGGGCCGAGCAGTACGTC.

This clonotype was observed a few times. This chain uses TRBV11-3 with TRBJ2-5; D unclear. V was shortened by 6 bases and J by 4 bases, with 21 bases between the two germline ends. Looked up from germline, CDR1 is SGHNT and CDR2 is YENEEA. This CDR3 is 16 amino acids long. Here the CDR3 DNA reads TGTGCCAGCAGTTTCTCGCTGGCCCTTCGAAGAGAGACCCAGTACTTC. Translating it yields CASSFSLALRRETQYF.

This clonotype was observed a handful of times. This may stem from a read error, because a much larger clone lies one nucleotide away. CDR3 DNA sequence: TGCAGCGTTGAAGATAAAGGGGGCTCCTACGAGCAGTACTTC. It specifies CSVEDKGGSYEQYF. The chain uses TRBV29-1 and TRBJ2-7; D possibly corresponds to TRBD1 (6 bases). Germline V gene data show CDR1 as SQVTM and CDR2 as ANQGSEA. With 0 bases removed from V and 0 bases from J, the gap between germline ends came to 9 bases. The CDR3 loop spans 14 amino acids.

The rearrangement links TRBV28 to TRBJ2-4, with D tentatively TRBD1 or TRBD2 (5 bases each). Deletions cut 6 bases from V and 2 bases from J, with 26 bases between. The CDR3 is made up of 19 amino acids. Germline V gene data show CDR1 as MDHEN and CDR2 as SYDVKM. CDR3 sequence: CASRGEHLEALLPKNIQYF. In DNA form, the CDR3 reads TGTGCCAGCAGAGGGGAGCACCTGGAAGCTCTTCTACCCAAAAACATTCAGTACTTC.

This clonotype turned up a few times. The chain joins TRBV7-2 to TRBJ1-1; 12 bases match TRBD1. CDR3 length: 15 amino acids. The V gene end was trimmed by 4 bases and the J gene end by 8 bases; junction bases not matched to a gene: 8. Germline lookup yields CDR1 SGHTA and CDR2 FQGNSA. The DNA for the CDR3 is TGTGCCAGCAGCTCGAGGCCGGGACAGGGGGCGGAAGCTTTCTTT. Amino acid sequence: CASSSRPGQGAEAFF.

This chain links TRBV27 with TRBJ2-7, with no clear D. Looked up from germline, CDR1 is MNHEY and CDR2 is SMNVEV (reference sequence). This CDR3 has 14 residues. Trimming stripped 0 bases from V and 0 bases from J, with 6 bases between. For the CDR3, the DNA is TGTGCCAGCAGTTTATCAGGGTACTCCTACGAGCAGTACTTC. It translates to CASSLSGYSYEQYF.

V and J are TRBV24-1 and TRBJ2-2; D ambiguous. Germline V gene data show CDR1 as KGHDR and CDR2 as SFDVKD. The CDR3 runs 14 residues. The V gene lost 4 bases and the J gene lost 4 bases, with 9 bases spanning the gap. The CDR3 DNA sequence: TGTGCCACCAGTGACCACCGACCCACCGGGGAGCTGTTTTTT. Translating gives CATSDHRPTGELFF.

CDR3 bases: TGTGCCAGCAGCGCAAATTCAGGGGTGGGGACTGAAGCTTTCTTT. This encodes CASSANSGVGTEAFF. The chain has TRBV13 and TRBJ1-1; a possible D gene is TRBD1 (6 bases). This CDR3 spans 15 amino acids. Trimming stripped 5 bases from V and 5 bases from J, with 18 bases between. In germline, CDR1 is PRHDT, CDR2 FYEKMQ (reference sequence).

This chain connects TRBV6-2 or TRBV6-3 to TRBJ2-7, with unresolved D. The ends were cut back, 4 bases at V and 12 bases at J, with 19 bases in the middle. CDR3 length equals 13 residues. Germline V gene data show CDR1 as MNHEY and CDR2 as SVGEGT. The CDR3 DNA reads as TGTGCCAGCAGTTCCCCTACGGGTCAGAGTCGGTACGTC. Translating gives CASSSPTGQSRYV.

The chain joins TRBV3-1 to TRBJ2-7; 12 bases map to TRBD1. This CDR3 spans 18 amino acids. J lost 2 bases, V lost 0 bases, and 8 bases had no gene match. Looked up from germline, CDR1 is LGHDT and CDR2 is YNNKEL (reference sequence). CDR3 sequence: CASSQDWGQGASTYEQYF. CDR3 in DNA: TGTGCCAGCAGCCAAGATTGGGGACAGGGGGCATCTACCTACGAGCAGTACTTC.